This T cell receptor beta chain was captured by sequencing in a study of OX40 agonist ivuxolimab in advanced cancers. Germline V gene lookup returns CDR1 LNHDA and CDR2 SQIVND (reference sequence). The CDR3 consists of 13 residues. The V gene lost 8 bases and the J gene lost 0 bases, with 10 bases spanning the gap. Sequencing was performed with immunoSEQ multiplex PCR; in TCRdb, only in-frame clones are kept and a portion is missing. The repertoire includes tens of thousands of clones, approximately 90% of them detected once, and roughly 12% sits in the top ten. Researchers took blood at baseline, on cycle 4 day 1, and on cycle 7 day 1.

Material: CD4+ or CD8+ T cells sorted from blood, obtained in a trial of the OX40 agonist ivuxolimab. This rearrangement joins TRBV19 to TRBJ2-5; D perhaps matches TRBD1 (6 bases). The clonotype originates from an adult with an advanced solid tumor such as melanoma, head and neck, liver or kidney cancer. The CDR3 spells CASSTGNQETQYF. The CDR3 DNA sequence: TGTGCCAGTTCAACAGGGAACCAAGAGACCCAGTACTTC. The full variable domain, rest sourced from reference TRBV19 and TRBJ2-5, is DGGITQSPKYLFRKEGQNVTLSCEQNLNHDAMYWYRQDPGQGLRLIYYSQIVNDFQKGDIAEGYSVSREKKESFPLTVTSAQKNPTAFYLCASSTGNQETQYFGPGTRLLVL.